The clone carrying this T cell receptor beta chain was observed once. Its cognate antigen is unknown. The sample originates from a study of T-cell reconstitution after alpha-beta-depleted transplantation in children. The study's findings and limits: Several hundred expanded graft clones reportedly were the source of alpha-beta T cells about two months after transplant. T-cell numbers and diversity, one year after transplant, stemmed largely from T cells that were newly produced. TCRbeta diversity was high at day 60 in some patients (a result of surviving recipient T cells and thymic progenitors).

V was pared by 3 bases and J by 8 bases, with 15 bases between. CDR1 SGHKS and CDR2 YYEKEE come from the germline V gene (reference sequence). This CDR3 has 14 residues. Preparation of the TCRbeta library involved a method that used unique molecular identifiers. MiXCR was run by TCRdb on the PCR reads, yielding one entry per CDR3 protein. The table has a few hundred thousand distinct CDR3 sequences, about 45% seen once. The TCR was taken from a girl aged 2 to 10 with aplastic anemia, due to receive a stem cell transplant. The input for sequencing was PBMCs, taken before TCRalphabeta/CD19-depleted stem cell transplant. The chain combines TRBV5-5 with TRBJ2-1; D gene uncertain. In DNA form, the CDR3 reads TGTGCCAGCAGCTGGGATGCTCAAGGTGATGAGCAGTTCTTC. Residues: CASSWDAQGDEQFF.